These 19 T cell receptor beta chains were sequenced from one sample in a study of metastatic and nonmetastatic thyroid tumors. MiXCR was used by TCRdb to re-call the PCR reads. The sample lists about 24,000 clones, 13% seen once, with roughly 13% in the top ten. Among the patients, none had received any treatment before thyroid surgery. Specimen: blood. These receptors all come from a female donor with papillary thyroid cancer or a benign thyroid nodule (not recorded which). Some clones in this sample may be carry-over from other donors' samples.

This clone appeared many times. The chain is built from TRBV20-1 and TRBJ2-5, with D possibly being TRBD1 (5 bases). The CDR3 covers 13 residues. Per germline, CDR1 DFQATT and CDR2 SNEGSKA (reference sequence). V was trimmed by 1 base and J by 4 bases, leaving 10 bases between them. The DNA of the CDR3 is TGCAGTGCTAGAGCCAGGGCCCCAGAGACCCAGTACTTC. Translation gives CSARARAPETQYF.

This clone has a count of ten or more. This chain joins TRBV4-1 and TRBJ2-2, with D tentatively TRBD1 (5 bases). Germline-derived CDR1 and CDR2 are MGHRA and YSYEKL. This CDR3 comprises 16 residues. The ends were cut back, 0 bases at V and 4 bases at J, with 12 bases in the middle. The CDR3 here is CASSQEGQPGTGELFF. The CDR3 DNA reads TGCGCCAGCAGCCAAGAGGGGCAACCGGGCACCGGGGAGCTGTTTTTT.

This clone was observed many times. This chain links TRBV4-2 with TRBJ2-6; TRBD2 matches at 7 bases. This CDR3 spans 16 amino acids. The V gene end was trimmed by 4 bases and the J gene end by 3 bases; junction bases not matched to a gene: 6. In germline, CDR1 is LGHNA, CDR2 YNFKEQ. The CDR3 bases are TGTGCCAGCAGCCCGGTCGGGGGGTTTGGGGCCAACGTCCTGACTTTC. It yields the protein CASSPVGGFGANVLTF.

This clone is deemed medium-sized. This rearrangement joins TRBV6-1 to TRBJ2-7; 9 bases match TRBD1. The germline CDR1 and CDR2 sequences are MNHNS and SASEGT. Trimming cost V 4 bases and J 6 bases; bases outside gene matches: 7. The CDR3 loop spans 14 amino acids. This chain's CDR3 is CASSGGQGLSEQYF. CDR3 nucleotide sequence: TGTGCCAGCAGTGGGGGACAGGGACTCAGCGAGCAGTACTTC.

As concerns this clone: A read error may produce the germline difference seen at one junction end. This sequence joins TRBV18 and TRBJ2-1; D perhaps matches TRBD2 (6 bases). The CDR3 length is 16 residues. Germline V lookup: CDR1 KGHSH, CDR2 LQKENI. CDR3 coding DNA: TGTGCCGGCTCACCCGGGGGATTAGCAGGATACAATGAGCAGTTCTTC. Protein sequence: CAGSPGGLAGYNEQFF.

This sequence joins TRBV6-1 and TRBJ1-3; no clear D. CDR3 length: 14 amino acids. Germline values: CDR1 MNHNS, CDR2 SASEGT. Between the trimmed V and J ends, which lost 6 bases and 0 bases, there was a span of 9 bases. The CDR3 region is CASRGEGSGNTIYF. In DNA form, the CDR3 reads TGTGCCAGCAGGGGAGAGGGCTCTGGAAACACCATATATTTT.

This clone occurred many times. The rearrangement links TRBV9 to TRBJ2-6; the D is unclear. Looked up from germline, CDR1 is SGDLS and CDR2 is YYNGEE. CDR3 length: 15 residues. V was cut by 3 bases and J by 4 bases, with 11 bases left in between. The CDR3 spells CASSALQSGANVLTF. In DNA form, the CDR3 reads TGTGCCAGCAGCGCCTTACAGTCGGGGGCCAACGTCCTGACTTTC. Full variable domain (rest looked up from reference TRBV9 and TRBJ2-6): DSGVTQTPKHLITATGQRVTLRCSPRSGDLSVYWYQQSLDQGLQFLIQYYNGEERAKGNILERFSAQQFPDLHSELNLSSLELGDSALYFCASSALQSGANVLTFGAGSRLTVL.

This chain links TRBV11-2 with TRBJ2-7, with D perhaps matching TRBD1 or TRBD2 (5 bases each). Between the trimmed V and J ends, which lost 6 bases and 1 base, there was a span of 19 bases. This CDR3 has 16 amino acids. In germline, CDR1 is SGHAT, CDR2 FQNNGV. The CDR3 region is CASRLNLGTGSYEQYF. As DNA, the CDR3 is TGTGCCAGCAGATTAAACCTAGGGACGGGATCCTACGAGCAGTACTTC.

Many counts were recorded for this clone. CDR3 nucleotide sequence: TGTGCCAGCACCCCCGCCGGGACACTCGGGGGTAATGAGCAGTTCTTC. Translated, it gives CASTPAGTLGGNEQFF. The chain joins TRBV28 to TRBJ2-1, with D perhaps given as TRBD1 or TRBD2 (6 bases each). This CDR3 has 16 amino acids. Looked up from germline, CDR1 is MDHEN and CDR2 is SYDVKM. V was cut by 7 bases and J by 7 bases, with 23 bases left in between.

This clone was detected many times. J is TRBJ1-1 and V is TRBV6-1, with 9 bases fitting TRBD1. The J segment lost 4 bases and the V segment lost 3 bases, leaving 18 bases of the junction unmatched. Germline lookup yields CDR1 MNHNS and CDR2 SASEGT. This CDR3 is 19 amino acids long. CDR3 amino acids: CASSETGPGQGLRATEAFF. For the CDR3, the DNA is TGTGCCAGCAGTGAGACCGGTCCCGGACAGGGGCTGCGGGCCACTGAAGCTTTCTTT.

V gene TRBV7-3 combines with J gene TRBJ2-7, with 12 bases identical to TRBD2. Trimming at V came to 2 bases and at J to 2 bases, leaving 1 base not matched to a gene. The CDR3 totals 15 residues. Germline lookup yields CDR1 SGHTA and CDR2 FQGTGA. The CDR3 protein is CASSLLAGGTYEQYF. DNA for the CDR3: TGTGCCAGCAGCTTACTAGCGGGAGGGACCTACGAGCAGTACTTC.

This clone rates as medium-sized. This chain connects TRBV19 to TRBJ1-2; D gene ambiguous. V lost 6 bases, J lost 4 bases, and 9 bases lay in between. CDR1 and CDR2 (germline): LNHDA, SQIVND (reference sequence). The CDR3 runs 12 residues. The CDR3 loop reads CASRRTAYGYTF. CDR3 bases: TGTGCCAGTAGGAGGACGGCCTATGGCTACACCTTC. The entire variable domain, with the rest obtained from reference TRBV19 and TRBJ1-2, is as follows: DGGITQSPKYLFRKEGQNVTLSCEQNLNHDAMYWYRQDPGQGLRLIYYSQIVNDFQKGDIAEGYSVSREKKESFPLTVTSAQKNPTAFYLCASRRTAYGYTFGSGTRLTVV.

V gene TRBV7-3 combines with J gene TRBJ2-3, with TRBD2 matching 11 bases. The CDR3 is 18 residues long. Germline assignment: CDR1 SGHTA and CDR2 FQGTGA. J lost 3 bases, V lost 0 bases, and 8 bases had no gene match. The CDR3 coding sequence is TGTGCCAGCAGCTTAACCCAAATAGCGGGAGGGCCAACAGATACGCAGTATTTT. Its translation is CASSLTQIAGGPTDTQYF.

Ten or more counts support this clone. The chain is built from TRBV10-2 and TRBJ2-5; D uncertain. In germline, CDR1 is WSHSY, CDR2 SAAADI. The CDR3 is 11 residues long. The ends were cut back, 3 bases at V and 7 bases at J, with 6 bases in the middle. The CDR3 DNA reads TGCGCCAGCAGTGACATGGTGACCCAGTACTTC. It yields the protein CASSDMVTQYF.

This clone was seen repeatedly, ten times or more. Other DNA sequences in the sample encode the same CDR3. The chain joins TRBV27 to TRBJ2-3; D gene uncertain. The V and J ends lost 8 bases and 4 bases respectively, with 7 bases between them. CDR1 is MNHEY, CDR2 SMNVEV, per germline (reference sequence). The CDR3 has 11 residues. The DNA of the CDR3 is TGTGCCAGCGGACCCGCAGATACGCAGTATTTT. This gives the protein CASGPADTQYF.

The sample holds many counts of this clone. CDR3 amino acids: CASSLATGATEAFF. CDR3 DNA sequence: TGCGCCAGCAGCTTGGCTACGGGGGCGACTGAAGCTTTCTTT. This chain connects TRBV5-1 to TRBJ1-1; D may be TRBD1 (6 bases). CDR3 length: 14 residues. Germline CDR1 SGHRS, CDR2 YFSETQ. V shed 0 bases and J shed 5 bases, with 11 bases lying between them. The full variable domain, rest sourced from reference TRBV5-1 and TRBJ1-1, is KAGVTQTPRYLIKTRGQQVTLSCSPISGHRSVSWYQQTPGQGLQFLFEYFSETQRNKGNFPGRFSGRQFSNSRSEMNVSTLELGDSALYLCASSLATGATEAFFGQGTRLTVV.

At least ten counts were recorded for this clone. This rearrangement joins TRBV2 to TRBJ2-7; D unclear. V was clipped by 5 bases and J by 0 bases, with 2 bases between them. The CDR3 is made up of 11 amino acids. Germline-derived CDR1 and CDR2 are SNHLY and FYNNEI. The CDR3 DNA follows: TGTGCCAGCAGTAGCTCCTACGAGCAGTACTTC. The encoded protein is CASSSSYEQYF.

This clone showed up many times. This chain links TRBV28 with TRBJ2-7, with 7 bases identical to TRBD1. V lost 7 bases to trimming and J lost 0 bases; unmatched junction nucleotides: 6. The CDR3 sequence is 14 residues long. Germline lookup yields CDR1 MDHEN and CDR2 SYDVKM. The CDR3 nucleotides read TGTGCCAGCACCTTGACAGGGTACTCCTACGAGCAGTACTTC. It yields the protein CASTLTGYSYEQYF.

The J gene is TRBJ1-2, the V gene TRBV27; a weak D match, TRBD1 (5 bases). The ends were cut back, 0 bases at V and 6 bases at J, with 14 bases in the middle. The CDR3 extends over 15 amino acids. The germline gives CDR1 MNHEY, CDR2 SMNVEV (reference sequence). The CDR3 loop is CASSLSRGGLNGYTF. CDR3 nucleotides: TGTGCCAGCAGTTTATCACGGGGCGGCCTCAATGGCTACACCTTC.